These 17 T cell receptor beta chains came from one sample sequenced in a study of CD8 T cells in Susac syndrome. The RNA, roughly 0.5 to 1 ug, was put through reverse transcription using random hexamers. MiXCR, applied by TCRdb to the immunoSEQ multiplex PCR reads, yields one record per CDR3 protein. The data hold under 200,000 distinct CDR3 sequences, with 94% observed a single time. The material sequenced was CD4+ T cells from PBMCs. The source is a human donor with Susac syndrome.

CDR3 DNA: TGTGCCAGTAGTATCATCACCGGGGAGCTGTTTTTT. Translation: CASSIITGELFF. J is TRBJ2-2 and V is TRBV19; no firm D call. V lost 3 bases and J 4 bases, leaving 3 bases between the germline ends. In germline, CDR1 is LNHDA, CDR2 SQIVND (reference sequence). The length of the CDR3 is 12 residues.

V is TRBV11-2 and J is TRBJ1-6; 9 nucleotides match TRBD1. The V gene end was trimmed by 4 bases and the J gene end by 11 bases; junction bases not matched to a gene: 9. Germline V lookup: CDR1 SGHAT, CDR2 FQNNGV. The CDR3 totals 15 residues. The CDR3 region is CASSSGGTGMTPLHF. CDR3 bases: TGTGCCAGCAGCTCAGGAGGGACAGGGATGACACCCCTCCACTTT.

This sequence joins TRBV9 and TRBJ2-1, with D unclear. Germline V gene sequence: CDR1 SGDLS, CDR2 YYNGEE. V lost 2 bases to trimming and J lost 12 bases, with 15 bases between them. The CDR3 spans 13 residues. CDR3 nucleotide sequence: TGTGCCAGCAGCGTCGCTTCCTTAGATGGGCAGTTCTTC. This sequence encodes CASSVASLDGQFF.

The chain carries TRBV20-1 and TRBJ1-1; TRBD1 might be the D (6 bases). The V and J ends lost 2 bases and 1 base respectively, with 11 bases between them. CDR3 length equals 14 residues. Germline CDR1 reads DFQATT; CDR2 reads SNEGSKA (reference sequence). The CDR3 DNA sequence: TGCAGTGCTAGACTGAGGACAGCGAACACTGAAGCTTTCTTT. The encoded protein is CSARLRTANTEAFF.

CDR3 sequence: CASSEREGETQYF. The CDR3 nucleotides read TGTGCCAGCAGTGAAAGGGAGGGAGAGACCCAGTACTTC. The J gene is TRBJ2-5, the V gene TRBV2; TRBD2 agrees at 7 bases. With V trimmed by 2 bases and J by 4 bases, 1 base remained unmatched. The CDR3 has 13 amino acids. From germline, CDR1 is SNHLY and CDR2 FYNNEI.

This clonotype has just one count. V gene TRBV7-2 combines with J gene TRBJ1-6; possible D gene TRBD1, 5 bases. The V gene lost 4 bases and the J gene lost 7 bases, with 17 bases spanning the gap. Germline loops: CDR1 SGHTA, CDR2 FQGNSA. The CDR3 consists of 16 residues. CDR3 coding DNA: TGTGCCAGCAGCTCCCGCCCGGGGCTGGGGAATTCACCCCTCCACTTT. It specifies CASSSRPGLGNSPLHF.

This sequence joins TRBV20-1 and TRBJ1-2; D is unresolved. This CDR3 region has 15 residues. Germline V gives CDR1 DFQATT, CDR2 SNEGSKA (reference sequence). Trimming shortened V by 4 bases and J by 4 bases, and 19 bases separated the two germline ends. In DNA form, the CDR3 reads TGCAGTGCTAACTCTCCGGGTCCCGAGGTCTATGGCTACACCTTC. It codes for CSANSPGPEVYGYTF.

The V and J genes are TRBV11-2 and TRBJ2-5, with TRBD1 as a possible D gene (6 bases). Looked up from germline, CDR1 is SGHAT and CDR2 is FQNNGV. The length of the CDR3 is 13 residues. With 3 bases removed from V and 9 bases from J, the gap between germline ends came to 14 bases. This CDR3 is CASSLDGPGAQYF. Written as DNA, the CDR3 is TGTGCCAGCAGCTTGGACGGGCCAGGGGCCCAGTACTTC.

The rearrangement joins TRBV3-1 to TRBJ2-3; perhaps TRBD1 as D (8 bases). Trimming removed 4 bases from V and 3 bases from J, with 14 bases in between. This CDR3 comprises 15 residues. Germline CDR1 reads LGHDT; CDR2 reads YNNKEL (reference sequence). As DNA, the CDR3 is TGTGCCAGCAGCCCCTACAGGGGGGGGACAGATACGCAGTATTTT. It is translated as CASSPYRGGTDTQYF.

The chain couples TRBV24-1 to TRBJ2-1; tentative D call: TRBD2 (6 bases). V lost 2 bases and J 12 bases, leaving 10 bases between the germline ends. The germline V gene has CDR1 KGHDR and CDR2 SFDVKD. The CDR3 totals 12 residues. CDR3 nucleotides: TGTGCCACCAGTGATTCAGGGAGGTCGCAGTTCTTC. This codes for CATSDSGRSQFF.

In regard to this clonotype: The junction does not match germline at one end; this may be a read error. This rearrangement joins TRBV7-9 to TRBJ2-1, with a tentative D call TRBD2 (5 bases). Germline V gives CDR1 SEHNR, CDR2 FQNEAQ (reference sequence). The CDR3 has 14 residues. In DNA form, the CDR3 reads TGTGCCAGCAGCTTAGAACCCGACTACCATGAGCAGTTCTTC. This encodes CASSLEPDYHEQFF.

This clonotype was recorded once. V usage is TRBV15 and J usage is TRBJ2-5; no reliable D call. In germline, CDR1 is LNHNV, CDR2 YYDKDF (reference sequence). V was cut by 0 bases and J by 2 bases, with 10 bases left in between. This CDR3 has 15 residues. The CDR3 loop reads CATSREGGSQETQYF. The CDR3 coding sequence is TGTGCCACCAGCAGAGAGGGCGGATCGCAAGAGACCCAGTACTTC.

The J gene is TRBJ1-2, the V gene TRBV5-1; D might be TRBD1 (5 bases). In germline, CDR1 is SGHRS, CDR2 YFSETQ. Trimming left V 0 bases short and J 1 base short, with 10 bases between. This CDR3 contains 15 residues. CDR3 in amino acids: CASSLAPGSNYGYTF. DNA of the CDR3: TGCGCCAGCAGCTTGGCCCCAGGGAGTAACTATGGCTACACCTTC. Variable domain in full (rest from reference TRBV5-1 and TRBJ1-2): KAGVTQTPRYLIKTRGQQVTLSCSPISGHRSVSWYQQTPGQGLQFLFEYFSETQRNKGNFPGRFSGRQFSNSRSEMNVSTLELGDSALYLCASSLAPGSNYGYTFGSGTRLTVV.

V gene TRBV20-1 combines with J gene TRBJ2-7; 9 bases map to TRBD2. The CDR3 length is 13 residues. V lost 5 bases and J lost 2; bases outside the gene matches: 4. Germline V gives CDR1 DFQATT, CDR2 SNEGSKA (reference sequence). CDR3 sequence (DNA): TGCAGTGCTCTCGAGCGGGGGGCCTACGAGCAGTACTTC. The encoded protein is CSALERGAYEQYF.

V is TRBV29-1 and J is TRBJ2-5; D may be TRBD2 (7 bases). In germline, CDR1 is SQVTM, CDR2 ANQGSEA. This CDR3 contains 14 residues. The V gene lost 4 bases and the J gene lost 0 bases, with 12 bases spanning the gap. The DNA for the CDR3 is TGCAGCGTTGCAGGCGGGGGCCACCAAGAGACCCAGTACTTC. Its protein product is CSVAGGGHQETQYF.

The genes are TRBV5-4 and TRBJ2-5; a possible D gene is TRBD2 (6 bases). Germline CDR1 and CDR2: SGHNT and YYREEE (reference sequence). The CDR3 has 14 residues. V was trimmed by 2 bases and J by 5 bases, leaving 13 bases between them. The CDR3 coding sequence is TGTGCCAGCAGCTTCCCCGACAGCGGGGAGACCCAGTACTTC. Protein: CASSFPDSGETQYF.

The chain has TRBV3-1 and TRBJ1-6; TRBD1 is a possible D gene (5 bases). The CDR3 runs 17 residues. Germline V CDR1 and CDR2: LGHDT, YNNKEL (reference sequence). The germline V and J ends were trimmed by 0 bases and 6 bases, with 15 bases remaining between them. Here the CDR3 reads CASSQEVRANLNSPLHF. The CDR3 DNA reads TGTGCCAGCAGCCAAGAAGTCAGGGCCAATCTTAATTCACCCCTCCACTTT.